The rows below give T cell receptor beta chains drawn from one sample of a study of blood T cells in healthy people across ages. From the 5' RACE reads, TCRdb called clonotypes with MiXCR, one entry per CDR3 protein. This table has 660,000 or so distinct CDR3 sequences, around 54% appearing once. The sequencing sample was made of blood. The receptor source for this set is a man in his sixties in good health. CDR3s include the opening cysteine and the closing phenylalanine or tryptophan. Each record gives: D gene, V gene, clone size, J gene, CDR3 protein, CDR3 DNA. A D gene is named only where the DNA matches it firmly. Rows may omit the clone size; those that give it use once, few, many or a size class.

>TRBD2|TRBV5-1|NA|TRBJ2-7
CASSLGPSGGIFSYEQYF
TGCGCCAGCAGCTTGGGGCCGAGCGGGGGGATTTTCTCCTACGAGCAGTACTTC
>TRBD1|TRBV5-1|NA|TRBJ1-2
CASSLHLRDRGGGYGYTF
TGCGCCAGCAGCCTCCACCTCCGGGACAGGGGAGGTGGCTATGGCTACACCTTC
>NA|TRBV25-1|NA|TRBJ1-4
CASSDPGGDEKLFF
TGTGCCAGCAGCGACCCCGGGGGGGACGAAAAACTGTTTTTT
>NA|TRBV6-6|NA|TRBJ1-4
CASSYLGLNEKLFF
TGTGCCAGCAGTTACTTGGGGTTGAATGAAAAACTGTTTTTT
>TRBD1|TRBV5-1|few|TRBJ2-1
CASSAGDRASEQFF
TGCGCCAGCAGCGCAGGGGACAGAGCGAGTGAGCAGTTCTTC
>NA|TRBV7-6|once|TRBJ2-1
CASSVLIGLSGNEQFF
TGTGCCAGCAGCGTATTAATAGGTCTCTCCGGCAATGAGCAGTTCTTC
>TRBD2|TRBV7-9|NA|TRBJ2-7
CASRVPSGGPRDEQYF
TGTGCCAGCAGAGTCCCTAGCGGGGGACCCCGCGACGAGCAGTACTTC
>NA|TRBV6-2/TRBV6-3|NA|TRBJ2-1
CASSYAGGAYNEQFF
TGTGCCAGCAGTTACGCGGGTGGGGCCTACAATGAGCAGTTCTTC
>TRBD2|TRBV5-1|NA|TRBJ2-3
CASSRSGGGESTDTQYF
TGCGCCAGCAGCCGGAGCGGGGGGGGCGAAAGCACAGATACGCAGTATTTT
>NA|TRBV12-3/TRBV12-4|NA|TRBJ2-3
CASGLRLGADTQYF
TGTGCCAGCGGCTTAAGACTGGGGGCAGATACGCAGTATTTT
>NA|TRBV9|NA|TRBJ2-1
CASSVGQGNEQFF
TGTGCCAGCAGCGTAGGGCAGGGCAATGAGCAGTTCTTC
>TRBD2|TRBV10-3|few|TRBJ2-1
CATTSGNNEQFF
TGTGCCACCACAAGCGGGAACAATGAGCAGTTCTTC
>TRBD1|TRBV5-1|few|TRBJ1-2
CASSPGTGNGYTF
TGTGCCAGCAGCCCCGGGACAGGGAACGGCTACACCTTC
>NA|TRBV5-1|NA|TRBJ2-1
CASSFQVSSYNEQFF
TGCGCCAGCAGCTTCCAGGTGAGCTCCTACAATGAGCAGTTCTTC
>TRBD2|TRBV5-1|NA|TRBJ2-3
CASSRSGGASDTQYF
TGCGCCAGCAGTCGTAGCGGGGGGGCAAGTGATACGCAGTATTTT
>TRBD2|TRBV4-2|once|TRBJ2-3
CASSQTSGDTDTQYF
TGTGCCAGCAGCCAGACTAGCGGGGACACAGATACGCAGTATTTT
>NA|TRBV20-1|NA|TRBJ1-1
CSARGHPSGEAFF
TGCAGTGCTAGAGGTCACCCATCCGGGGAAGCTTTCTTT
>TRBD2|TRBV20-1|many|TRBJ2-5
CSAKIAGGFEETQYF
TGCAGTGCTAAAATAGCGGGGGGGTTTGAAGAGACCCAGTACTTC
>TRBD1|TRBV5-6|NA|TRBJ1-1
CASSMTGDTEAFF
TGTGCCAGCAGCATGACAGGGGACACTGAAGCTTTCTTT
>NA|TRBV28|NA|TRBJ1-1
CASGDRRTMNTEAFF
TGTGCCAGCGGGGATCGACGGACTATGAACACTGAAGCTTTCTTT
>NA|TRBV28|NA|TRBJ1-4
CASSLGQQNEKLFF
TGTGCCAGCAGTCTAGGACAGCAGAATGAAAAACTGTTTTTT
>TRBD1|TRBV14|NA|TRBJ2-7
CASSQGKQGATYEQYF
TGTGCCAGCAGCCAAGGAAAACAGGGGGCCACCTACGAGCAGTACTTC
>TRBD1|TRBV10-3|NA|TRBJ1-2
CAISERSETGGDGYTF
TGTGCCATCAGTGAGAGGAGCGAGACAGGGGGTGATGGCTACACCTTC
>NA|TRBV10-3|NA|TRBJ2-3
CAISEGPGGTDTQYF
TGTGCCATCAGTGAAGGTCCAGGGGGCACAGATACGCAGTATTTT
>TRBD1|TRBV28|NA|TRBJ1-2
CASSLGTGELYGYTF
TGTGCCAGCAGTTTAGGGACAGGCGAATTGTATGGCTACACCTTC
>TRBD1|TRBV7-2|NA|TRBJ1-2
CASREPGQGMGGYTF
TGTGCCAGCAGAGAACCGGGACAGGGGATGGGAGGCTACACCTTC
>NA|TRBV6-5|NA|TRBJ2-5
CASSSGTMTQETQYF
TGTGCCAGCAGCTCTGGAACCATGACCCAGGAGACCCAGTACTTC
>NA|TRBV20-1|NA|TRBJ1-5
CSARKAGISNQPQHF
TGCAGTGCTAGAAAGGCGGGCATTAGCAATCAGCCCCAGCATTTT
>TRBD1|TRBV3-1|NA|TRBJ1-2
CASSQDDREAYGYTF
TGTGCCAGCAGCCAAGATGACAGGGAGGCCTATGGCTACACCTTC
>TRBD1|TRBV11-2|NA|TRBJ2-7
CASSRTQTGAAYEQYF
TGTGCCAGCAGCCGGACCCAGACAGGGGCCGCCTACGAGCAGTACTTC
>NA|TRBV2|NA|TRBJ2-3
CASSEVGASTDTQYF
TGTGCCAGCAGTGAGGTGGGCGCTAGCACAGATACGCAGTATTTT
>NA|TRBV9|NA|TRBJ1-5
CASSVAGVNQPQHF
TGTGCCAGCAGCGTAGCGGGGGTAAATCAGCCCCAGCATTTT
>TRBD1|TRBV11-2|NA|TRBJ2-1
CASSTRTGGTENERFF
TGTGCCAGCAGCACCCGGACAGGGGGGACGGAAAATGAGCGGTTCTTC
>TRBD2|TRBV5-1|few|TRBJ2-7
CASSSLAGGPYEQYF
TGCGCCAGCAGCTCCTTAGCGGGGGGGCCTTACGAGCAGTACTTC
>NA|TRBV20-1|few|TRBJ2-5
CSANTRAGAQYF
TGCAGTGCAAACACCCGGGCTGGGGCCCAGTACTTC
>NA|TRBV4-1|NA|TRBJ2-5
CASSPGLRPQETQYF
TGCGCCAGCAGCCCGGGACTTCGCCCCCAAGAGACCCAGTACTTC
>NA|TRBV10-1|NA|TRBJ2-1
CASSESDGVNEQFF
TGCGCCAGCAGTGAGTCAGACGGAGTCAATGAGCAGTTCTTC
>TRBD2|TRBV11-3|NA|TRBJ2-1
CASSPGGGGDNEQFF
TGTGCCAGCAGCCCAGGTGGGGGGGGTGATAATGAGCAGTTCTTC
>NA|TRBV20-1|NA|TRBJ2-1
CSARAMGEQFF
TGCAGTGCTAGAGCGATGGGGGAGCAGTTCTTC
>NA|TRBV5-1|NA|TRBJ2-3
CASSLGRATSTDTQYF
TGCGCCAGCAGCTTGGGGAGGGCAACTAGCACAGATACGCAGTATTTT
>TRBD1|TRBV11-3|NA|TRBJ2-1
CASSPTGEAYNEQFF
TGTGCCAGCAGCCCGACAGGGGAAGCCTACAATGAGCAGTTCTTC
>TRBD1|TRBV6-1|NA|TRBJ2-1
CASTRDRGANEQFF
TGTGCCAGCACCCGGGACAGGGGAGCCAATGAGCAGTTCTTC
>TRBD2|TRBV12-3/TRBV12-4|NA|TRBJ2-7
CASSLGGGRAYEQYF
TGTGCCAGCAGTTTAGGGGGAGGGCGGGCCTACGAGCAGTACTTC
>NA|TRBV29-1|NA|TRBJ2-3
CSGGRRGTSTDTQYF
TGCAGCGGGGGGCGGCGGGGGACCAGCACAGATACGCAGTATTTT
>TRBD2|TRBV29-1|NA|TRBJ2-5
CSVQLGGGGLETQYF
TGCAGCGTCCAATTGGGGGGCGGGGGGCTGGAGACCCAGTACTTC
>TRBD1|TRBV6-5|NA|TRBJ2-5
CASSQGVAIAETQYF
TGTGCCAGCAGTCAGGGGGTAGCTATCGCAGAGACCCAGTACTTC
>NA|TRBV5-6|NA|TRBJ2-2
CASSLRSGTGELFF
TGTGCCAGCAGCCTTCGGTCAGGCACCGGGGAGCTGTTTTTT
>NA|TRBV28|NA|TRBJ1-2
CASSKQGGRGYTF
TGTGCCAGCAGTAAACAGGGAGGGAGGGGCTACACCTTC
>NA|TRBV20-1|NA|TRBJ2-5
CSAREGSQETQYF
TGCAGTGCTAGAGAGGGCAGCCAAGAGACCCAGTACTTC
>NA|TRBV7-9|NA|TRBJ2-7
CASSLFPGPQSNYEQYF
TGTGCCAGCAGCTTATTCCCGGGACCCCAATCCAACTACGAGCAGTACTTC
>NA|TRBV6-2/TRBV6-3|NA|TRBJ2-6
CASTPKPTPSGANVLTF
TGTGCCAGCACCCCAAAGCCGACACCCTCTGGGGCCAACGTCCTGACTTTC
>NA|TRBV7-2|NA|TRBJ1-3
CASSLDGGRGNTIYF
TGTGCCAGCAGCTTAGACGGGGGCCGGGGAAACACCATATATTTT
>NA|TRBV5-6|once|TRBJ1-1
CASSFWGAAGVNTEAFF
TGTGCCAGCAGCTTTTGGGGGGCTGCGGGCGTGAACACTGAAGCTTTCTTT
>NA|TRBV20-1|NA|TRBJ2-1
CSAREGADSYNEQFF
TGCAGTGCTAGAGAGGGGGCGGATTCCTACAATGAGCAGTTCTTC
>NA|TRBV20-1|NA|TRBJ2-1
CSASRRGHDNEQFF
TGCAGTGCTAGTCGTCGGGGCCACGACAATGAGCAGTTCTTC
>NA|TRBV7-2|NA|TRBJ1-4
CASSYSATNEKLFF
TGTGCCAGCAGCTACAGCGCAACTAATGAAAAACTGTTTTTT
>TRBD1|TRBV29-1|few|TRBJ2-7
CSVVSDRAYNEQYF
TGCAGCGTTGTGAGTGACAGGGCCTACAATGAGCAGTACTTC
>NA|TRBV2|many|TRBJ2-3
CASSRDGGTDTQYF
TGTGCCAGCAGCCGGGACGGAGGCACAGATACGCAGTATTTT
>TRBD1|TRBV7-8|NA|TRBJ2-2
CASSSGQGSTGELFF
TGTGCCAGCAGCTCGGGACAGGGGAGTACCGGGGAGCTGTTTTTT